The rows below give T cell receptor beta chains drawn from one sample of a study of blood T cell repertoires in COVID-19. The data were produced by immunoSEQ multiplex PCR, yet TCRdb's version contains in-frame clones alone and is incomplete. The sample lists roughly 66,000 clones; around 90% were seen once. The material sequenced was peripheral blood. The receptors were sampled from a human donor in a cohort sampled during active COVID-19. Both conserved end residues are part of each CDR3.

v_call	cdr3_length	cdr3_aa
TRBV5-1	17	CASSRGGVGQGKYEQYF
TRBV11-2	15	CASRYRDTTYNEQFF
TRBV28	12	CASNTGVTEAFF
TRBV5-4	18	CASSLGGASGAPTDTQYF
TRBV6-1	19	CASSDQTERAPVSSYEQYF
TRBV5-4	15	CASSLAGIADDEQFF
TRBV11-2	14	CASSLPGLNSPLHF
TRBV28	14	CASSLQSDSYEQYF
TRBV3-1/TRBV3-2	15	CASSRTSVGTDTQYF
TRBV5-4	16	CASSPPGDRGNSPLHF
TRBV5-1	15	CASRKQGAGTGELFF
TRBV18	16	CASSPLSRGSGNTIYF
TRBV4-3	18	CASSQLFAGTGVTDTQYF
TRBV28	16	CASSSPGTGGGNEQFF
TRBV5-1	16	CASSLEALAGSYEQYF
TRBV6-2/TRBV6-3	18	CASSYSSVGGRSTDTQYF
TRBV27	15	CASSSRGLDRATQYF
TRBV11-2	17	CASSRRQYGRALNEQFF
TRBV28	14	CASSSAGATTEAFF
TRBV27	13	CASSGQGTTTLHF
TRBV6-4	13	CASSRETSHEQFF
TRBV28	13	CASRRDSNQPQHF
TRBV30	12	CAWTSKFYGYTF
TRBV7-2	17	CASSRNPTGLANEKLFF
TRBV29-1	12	CSAGQDAGSQYF
TRBV6-5	15	CASSLFGGSSYEQYF
TRBV3-1/TRBV3-2	15	CASSQDPGDHQPQHF
TRBV15	15	CATSRASGGGGEQFF
TRBV7-2	15	CASSPQPGVGGGYTF
TRBV4-3	14	CASSHTTADYGYTF
TRBV11-2	20	CASSLDVRDRDIIGTDTQYF
TRBV5-1	14	CASSLDGGEYEQYF
TRBV29-1	12	CSTRGGGTEAFF
TRBV5-1	12	CASSLTGYEQYF
TRBV6-5	15	CASRSTSGEPDTQYF
TRBV19	15	CASSRGLADTYEQYF
TRBV19	13	CASSTTGTREQYF
TRBV28	15	CASSGRGTANYGYTF
TRBV19	15	CASSIKARGVTEAFF
TRBV4-2	13	CASSLAAHYEQYF
TRBV28	13	CASSPTGFGEQYF
TRBV6-5	15	CASSYDGNSNSPLHF
TRBV5-1	13	CASSLDTNTEAFF
TRBV11-2	17	CASSLDPSGAFQETQYF
TRBV7-2	15	CASSLGTSATYEQYF
TRBV19	16	CASTTSGSTGTDTQYF
TRBV10-2	14	CASGGGASSYEQYF
TRBV7-2	14	CASRSTTGHTEAFF
TRBV6-5	15	CASSYSWTGPYEQYF
TRBV5-1	17	CASSPGEGTGGRNEQFF
TRBV29-1	12	CSVDPVRNEQFF